This TCR beta chain derives from a study of CD8+CD57+ T cells in acquired aplastic anemia. Looking at the study overall: Each DNA sample taken from sorted CD4+ and CD8+ cells came to about 3.4 ug on average. Study results and limitations: Patients showed no significant difference from controls in CD8+ Simpson's diversity.

Template material for TCR beta VDJ and CDR3 profiling consisted of genomic DNA. TCRdb used MiXCR to reprocess the reads, holding one entry per CDR3 protein. The table lists about 150,000 distinct CDR3 sequences, roughly 54% of them singletons. CDR3 length equals 15 residues. In germline, CDR1 is SGHTA, CDR2 FQGNSA. V was shortened by 2 bases and J by 5 bases, with 12 bases between the two germline ends. Patients sequenced had flow cytometry evidence of CD8+CD57+ cell expansion. Prior therapy had not been administered to any patient at the time of blood sampling. This clonotype was found many times. Its cognate antigen is unknown.

The TCR comes from a human donor with aplastic anemia. V usage is TRBV7-2 and J usage is TRBJ2-2, with a tentative D call TRBD2 (7 bases). Material: sorted CD4+, CD8+, or CD8+CD57+ T cells (not recorded which) from PBMCs. In DNA, the CDR3 is TGTGCCAGCAGCTTACGGCGGGGGCCTACCGGGGAGCTGTTTTTT. This codes for CASSLRRGPTGELFF.